Listed below are T cell receptor beta chains from one sample, sequenced in a study of T cell responses to AZD1222 COVID-19 vaccine. TCRdb keeps only in-frame clones here, not all; method: immunoSEQ multiplex PCR. The data show around 130,000 clones, roughly 87% seen once. Specimen: peripheral blood, collected 28 days after the second AZD1222 dose. Every receptor here comes from an adult who received the AZD1222 COVID-19 vaccine. Each CDR3 is given with its conserved first and last residue. D genes are given only for firm matches. Expanded clones are given a class, and other clones once, few, many or no size at all.

V gene: TRBV5-4
J gene: TRBJ1-1
CDR3 length: 15
D gene: .
clone size: .
CDR3 protein: CASSSQGRENTEAFF
CDR3 DNA: TGTGCCAGCAGCTCGCAGGGGAGGGAGAACACTGAAGCTTTCTTT

V gene: TRBV19
J gene: TRBJ2-5
CDR3 length: 14
D gene: TRBD1
clone size: .
CDR3 protein: CASSKGQGIETQYF
CDR3 DNA: TGTGCCAGTAGTAAGGGACAGGGAATAGAGACCCAGTACTTC

V gene: TRBV19
J gene: TRBJ2-7
CDR3 length: 14
D gene: TRBD1
clone size: .
CDR3 protein: CASSLRQGRYEQYF
CDR3 DNA: TGTGCCAGTAGTCTCCGACAGGGTCGATACGAGCAGTACTTC

V gene: TRBV5-4
J gene: TRBJ2-7
CDR3 length: 13
D gene: TRBD1
clone size: .
CDR3 protein: CASSFTGGREQYF
CDR3 DNA: TGTGCCAGCAGCTTTACAGGGGGCCGCGAGCAGTACTTC

V gene: TRBV12-2
J gene: TRBJ1-2
CDR3 length: 12
D gene: .
clone size: .
CDR3 protein: CASRRGKNGYTF
CDR3 DNA: TGTGCAAGCCGGCGGGGGAAGAATGGCTACACCTTC

V gene: TRBV7-3
J gene: TRBJ2-3
CDR3 length: 16
D gene: TRBD2
clone size: .
CDR3 protein: CASSPIAGGPSDTQYF
CDR3 DNA: TGTGCCAGCAGTCCAATAGCGGGGGGCCCGTCAGATACGCAGTATTTT

V gene: TRBV30
J gene: TRBJ1-6
CDR3 length: 14
D gene: TRBD1
clone size: few
CDR3 protein: CAWGWTGYNSPLHF
CDR3 DNA: TGTGCCTGGGGCTGGACAGGATATAATTCACCCCTCCACTTT

V gene: TRBV4-3
J gene: TRBJ2-1
CDR3 length: 11
D gene: .
clone size: .
CDR3 protein: CASSGRGEQFF
CDR3 DNA: TGCGCCAGCAGCGGACGGGGCGAGCAGTTCTTC

V gene: TRBV30
J gene: TRBJ2-5
CDR3 length: 13
D gene: .
clone size: .
CDR3 protein: CAWSGSGQETQYF
CDR3 DNA: TGTGCCTGGAGTGGTAGTGGGCAGGAGACCCAGTACTTC

V gene: TRBV11-3
J gene: TRBJ2-7
CDR3 length: 14
D gene: TRBD1
clone size: .
CDR3 protein: CASSLWDRDYEQYF
CDR3 DNA: TGTGCCAGCAGCTTATGGGACAGGGATTACGAGCAGTACTTC

V gene: TRBV4-1
J gene: TRBJ1-2
CDR3 length: 14
D gene: .
clone size: .
CDR3 protein: CASSQVAGVHGYTF
CDR3 DNA: TGCGCCAGCAGCCAAGTAGCAGGGGTGCATGGCTACACCTTC

V gene: TRBV30
J gene: TRBJ1-3
CDR3 length: 14
D gene: .
clone size: .
CDR3 protein: CAWSVPGPGNTIYF
CDR3 DNA: TGTGCCTGGAGTGTACCAGGGCCTGGAAACACCATATATTTT

V gene: TRBV6-5
J gene: TRBJ2-1
CDR3 length: 16
D gene: TRBD2
clone size: .
CDR3 protein: CASSYSKVLAGGEQFF
CDR3 DNA: TGTGCCAGCAGTTACTCGAAAGTTTTGGCGGGAGGTGAGCAGTTCTTC

V gene: TRBV5-5
J gene: TRBJ2-5
CDR3 length: 15
D gene: TRBD1
clone size: .
CDR3 protein: CASSLGSGGEETQYF
CDR3 DNA: TGTGCCAGCAGCTTGGGGTCAGGGGGCGAGGAGACCCAGTACTTC

V gene: TRBV7-9
J gene: TRBJ1-1
CDR3 length: 15
D gene: .
clone size: few
CDR3 protein: CASSQGGSPGTEAFF
CDR3 DNA: TGTGCCAGCAGCCAGGGCGGATCTCCGGGGACTGAAGCTTTCTTT

V gene: TRBV19
J gene: TRBJ1-5
CDR3 length: 15
D gene: TRBD1
clone size: few
CDR3 protein: CASSIGTGGFQPQHF
CDR3 DNA: TGTGCCAGTAGTATAGGGACAGGGGGTTTTCAGCCCCAGCATTTT

V gene: TRBV7-9
J gene: TRBJ2-7
CDR3 length: 14
D gene: .
clone size: .
CDR3 protein: CASSRPTQDYEQYF
CDR3 DNA: TGTGCCAGCAGCCGTCCAACCCAAGACTACGAGCAGTACTTC

V gene: TRBV6-2/TRBV6-3
J gene: TRBJ1-2
CDR3 length: 13
D gene: .
clone size: .
CDR3 protein: CASSLGTNYGYTF
CDR3 DNA: TGTGCCAGCAGTTTAGGGACTAACTATGGCTACACCTTC

V gene: TRBV7-6
J gene: TRBJ2-1
CDR3 length: 17
D gene: .
clone size: .
CDR3 protein: CASSGPGLAHSYNEQFF
CDR3 DNA: TGTGCCAGCAGCGGTCCCGGGCTAGCCCATTCCTACAATGAGCAGTTCTTC

V gene: TRBV19
J gene: TRBJ1-2
CDR3 length: 16
D gene: .
clone size: .
CDR3 protein: CASSIDQADPSYGYTF
CDR3 DNA: TGTGCCAGTAGTATAGATCAGGCAGACCCCTCCTATGGCTACACCTTC

V gene: TRBV19
J gene: TRBJ1-1
CDR3 length: 13
D gene: .
clone size: once
CDR3 protein: CASSIARLPEAFF
CDR3 DNA: TGTGCCAGTAGTATAGCCAGGCTGCCTGAAGCTTTCTTT

V gene: TRBV13
J gene: TRBJ2-1
CDR3 length: 12
D gene: .
clone size: .
CDR3 protein: CASSLERAESFF
CDR3 DNA: TGTGCCAGCAGCCTGGAAAGAGCCGAATCGTTCTTC

V gene: TRBV5-8
J gene: TRBJ1-2
CDR3 length: 14
D gene: .
clone size: once
CDR3 protein: CASSFGGGLYGYTF
CDR3 DNA: TGTGCCAGCAGCTTCGGGGGGGGCCTCTATGGCTACACCTTC

V gene: TRBV18
J gene: TRBJ1-4
CDR3 length: 15
D gene: .
clone size: .
CDR3 protein: CASSPPNRINEKLFF
CDR3 DNA: TGTGCCAGCTCACCACCGAACAGGATTAATGAAAAACTGTTTTTT

V gene: TRBV30
J gene: TRBJ1-5
CDR3 length: 15
D gene: .
clone size: .
CDR3 protein: CAWSRPPISNQPQHF
CDR3 DNA: TGTGCCTGGAGTCGGCCCCCGATAAGCAATCAGCCCCAGCATTTT

V gene: TRBV4-1
J gene: TRBJ1-2
CDR3 length: 15
D gene: .
clone size: .
CDR3 protein: CASSQDRGATRGYTF
CDR3 DNA: TGCGCCAGCAGCCAAGATAGGGGGGCTACCCGGGGCTACACCTTC

V gene: TRBV12-3/TRBV12-4
J gene: TRBJ2-5
CDR3 length: 13
D gene: TRBD1
clone size: once
CDR3 protein: CASSNPDRETQYF
CDR3 DNA: TGTGCCAGCAGTAATCCGGACAGGGAGACCCAGTACTTC

V gene: TRBV7-8
J gene: TRBJ1-2
CDR3 length: 14
D gene: .
clone size: .
CDR3 protein: CASSLGQIDYGYTF
CDR3 DNA: TGTGCCAGCAGCTTAGGCCAGATAGACTATGGCTACACCTTC

V gene: TRBV30
J gene: TRBJ1-5
CDR3 length: 15
D gene: .
clone size: once
CDR3 protein: CAYQVGAHGNQPQHF
CDR3 DNA: TGTGCCTACCAGGTGGGGGCTCATGGCAATCAGCCCCAGCATTTT

V gene: TRBV3-1/TRBV3-2
J gene: TRBJ1-4
CDR3 length: 16
D gene: .
clone size: .
CDR3 protein: CASSPIGASRDEKLFF
CDR3 DNA: TGTGCCAGCAGCCCAATCGGGGCATCACGGGATGAAAAACTGTTTTTT

V gene: TRBV5-1
J gene: TRBJ1-3
CDR3 length: 15
D gene: TRBD1
clone size: once
CDR3 protein: CASSLGQGTGNTIYF
CDR3 DNA: TGCGCCAGCAGCCTCGGACAGGGAACTGGAAACACCATATATTTT

V gene: TRBV2
J gene: TRBJ1-1
CDR3 length: 17
D gene: .
clone size: .
CDR3 protein: CASSESPVVSSNTEAFF
CDR3 DNA: TGTGCCAGCAGTGAATCCCCCGTAGTCAGTTCGAACACTGAAGCTTTCTTT

V gene: TRBV11-2
J gene: TRBJ1-1
CDR3 length: 15
D gene: TRBD1
clone size: .
CDR3 protein: CASQGGVRMNTEAFF
CDR3 DNA: TGTGCCAGCCAGGGGGGGGTCCGAATGAACACTGAAGCTTTCTTT